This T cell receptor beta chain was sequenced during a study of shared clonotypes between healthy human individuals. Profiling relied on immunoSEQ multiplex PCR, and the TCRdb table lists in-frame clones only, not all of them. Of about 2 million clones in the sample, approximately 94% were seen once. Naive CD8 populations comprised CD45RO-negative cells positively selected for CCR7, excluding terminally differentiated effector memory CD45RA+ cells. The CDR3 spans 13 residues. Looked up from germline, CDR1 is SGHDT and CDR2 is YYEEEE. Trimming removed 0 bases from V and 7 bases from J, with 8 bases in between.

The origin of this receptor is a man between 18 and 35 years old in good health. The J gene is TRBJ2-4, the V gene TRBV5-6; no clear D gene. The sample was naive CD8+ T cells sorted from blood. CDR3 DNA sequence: TGTGCCAGCAGCTTGGCCATAGACAACATTCAGTACTTC. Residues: CASSLAIDNIQYF.